Listed below are T cell receptor beta chains from one sample, sequenced in a study of T-cell reconstitution after alpha-beta-depleted transplantation in children. TCRdb passed the PCR reads through MiXCR, listing each CDR3 protein once. The data contain around 400,000 distinct CDR3 sequences, roughly 20% of them seen just once; the ten biggest clones take up over 3.5%. The specimen comprised PBMCs from the stem cell graft donor, sampled from the stem cell graft. Receptor source: a human donor who donated a stem cell graft to a child with acute myeloid leukemia. Both conserved end residues are part of each CDR3. Each record gives: J gene, D gene, clone size, V gene, CDR3 DNA, CDR3 protein. A D gene is named only where the DNA matches it firmly. Clone size is not always given. Where it is, it says once, few, many or a class for expanded clones.

j_gene: TRBJ2-1
d_gene: -
abundance: few
v_gene: TRBV28
CDR3nt: TGTGCCAGCAGTAACGGCCGGGACGCACTCGGATACAATGAGCAGTTCTTC
CDR3aa: CASSNGRDALGYNEQFF

j_gene: TRBJ2-1
d_gene: TRBD1
abundance: many
v_gene: TRBV12-3/TRBV12-4
CDR3nt: TGTGCCAGCAGTCGGACAGGCGCGAGGGAGCAGTTCTTC
CDR3aa: CASSRTGAREQFF

j_gene: TRBJ2-1
d_gene: TRBD1
abundance: -
v_gene: TRBV10-3
CDR3nt: TGTGCCATCAGTACCTCGGTTGGGACAGACAACAATGAGCAGTTCTTC
CDR3aa: CAISTSVGTDNNEQFF

j_gene: TRBJ2-3
d_gene: TRBD1
abundance: few
v_gene: TRBV5-1
CDR3nt: TGCGCCAGCAGCTGGGGGGACAGGCATCAAGATACGCAGTATTTT
CDR3aa: CASSWGDRHQDTQYF

j_gene: TRBJ1-4
d_gene: -
abundance: -
v_gene: TRBV12-3/TRBV12-4
CDR3nt: TGTGCCAGCAGCCCCCGGAGGACTAATGAAAAACTGTTTTTT
CDR3aa: CASSPRRTNEKLFF

j_gene: TRBJ2-7
d_gene: TRBD1
abundance: many
v_gene: TRBV5-6
CDR3nt: TGTGCCAGCAGCCTGACCGGGACAGGGGACCACGAGCAGTACTTC
CDR3aa: CASSLTGTGDHEQYF

j_gene: TRBJ2-2
d_gene: TRBD1
abundance: -
v_gene: TRBV20-1
CDR3nt: TGCAGTGCCGGGGACAGGGGGCGGAACGGGGAGCTGTTTTTT
CDR3aa: CSAGDRGRNGELFF

j_gene: TRBJ2-2
d_gene: TRBD2
abundance: few
v_gene: TRBV5-1
CDR3nt: TGCGCCAGCAGCTTGACGGCGGGAGGGAACACCGGGGAGCTGTTTTTT
CDR3aa: CASSLTAGGNTGELFF

j_gene: TRBJ2-7
d_gene: -
abundance: -
v_gene: TRBV6-1
CDR3nt: TGTGCCAGCAGTGAAGCGAGTCTAGGTCGGGCGCAGTACTTC
CDR3aa: CASSEASLGRAQYF

j_gene: TRBJ1-3
d_gene: TRBD1
abundance: few
v_gene: TRBV12-3/TRBV12-4
CDR3nt: TGTGCCAGCAGTTCATCTGGGACAGGGGGAAACACCATATATTTT
CDR3aa: CASSSSGTGGNTIYF

j_gene: TRBJ2-1
d_gene: -
abundance: -
v_gene: TRBV7-2
CDR3nt: TGTGCCAGCAGCTTCCTCTACACTGAGCAGTTCTTC
CDR3aa: CASSFLYTEQFF

j_gene: TRBJ2-7
d_gene: TRBD1
abundance: -
v_gene: TRBV20-1
CDR3nt: TGCAGTGCTAGAACAACTGGGACAGCCTACTCCTACGAGCAGTACTTC
CDR3aa: CSARTTGTAYSYEQYF

j_gene: TRBJ2-5
d_gene: TRBD1
abundance: few
v_gene: TRBV24-1
CDR3nt: TGTGCCACCAGTGATTTGCGGACAGGGGAGGAGGAGACCCAGTACTTC
CDR3aa: CATSDLRTGEEETQYF

j_gene: TRBJ1-6
d_gene: -
abundance: few
v_gene: TRBV28
CDR3nt: TGTGCCCTTGGCAGGGAAGGCGATTCACCCCTCCACTTT
CDR3aa: CALGREGDSPLHF

j_gene: TRBJ1-5
d_gene: TRBD1
abundance: -
v_gene: TRBV6-1
CDR3nt: TGTGCCAGCAGCCGAAGCGGACAGGGAGGTCAGCCCCAGCATTTT
CDR3aa: CASSRSGQGGQPQHF

j_gene: TRBJ1-2
d_gene: -
abundance: many
v_gene: TRBV6-1
CDR3nt: TGTGCCAGCAGTGAAGCGGGCACGGTTGGCTACACCTTC
CDR3aa: CASSEAGTVGYTF

j_gene: TRBJ2-1
d_gene: -
abundance: few
v_gene: TRBV11-3
CDR3nt: TGTGCCAGCAGCCCCTACGGGGGCGATGAGCAGTTCTTC
CDR3aa: CASSPYGGDEQFF

j_gene: TRBJ2-7
d_gene: TRBD2
abundance: -
v_gene: TRBV6-6
CDR3nt: TGTGCCAGCAGTTGGACTAGTACCTACGAGCAGTACTTC
CDR3aa: CASSWTSTYEQYF

j_gene: TRBJ1-1
d_gene: -
abundance: -
v_gene: TRBV5-1
CDR3nt: TGCGCCAGCAGCAGGGACCAGAACACTGAAGCTTTCTTT
CDR3aa: CASSRDQNTEAFF

j_gene: TRBJ2-3
d_gene: TRBD2
abundance: -
v_gene: TRBV11-1
CDR3nt: TGTGCCAGCAGCTTATACCTGGCGGGAGGGCCCTGGGCAGATACGCAGTATTTT
CDR3aa: CASSLYLAGGPWADTQYF

j_gene: TRBJ2-7
d_gene: TRBD2
abundance: -
v_gene: TRBV7-2
CDR3nt: TGTGCCAGCAGCTTAGAGGCTAGCGGGTCAACCTACGAGCAGTACTTC
CDR3aa: CASSLEASGSTYEQYF

j_gene: TRBJ2-5
d_gene: TRBD2
abundance: -
v_gene: TRBV27
CDR3nt: TGTGCCAGCAGGGCCCTAAGTACTAGCGTGGGAGAGACCCAGTACTTC
CDR3aa: CASRALSTSVGETQYF

j_gene: TRBJ2-7
d_gene: TRBD2
abundance: -
v_gene: TRBV5-1
CDR3nt: TGCGCCAGCAGCTTGGAGGGACTAGACGAGCAGTACTTC
CDR3aa: CASSLEGLDEQYF

j_gene: TRBJ1-1
d_gene: -
abundance: many
v_gene: TRBV20-1
CDR3nt: TGCAGTGTTCGACAGAACACTGAAGCTTTCTTT
CDR3aa: CSVRQNTEAFF

j_gene: TRBJ2-3
d_gene: -
abundance: -
v_gene: TRBV9
CDR3nt: TGTGCCAGCAGCGTAGATCATAGCGTATACACAGATACGCAGTATTTT
CDR3aa: CASSVDHSVYTDTQYF

j_gene: TRBJ2-7
d_gene: -
abundance: -
v_gene: TRBV25-1
CDR3nt: TGTGCCAGCAGTGCGACGGACGACTCCTACGAGCAGTACTTC
CDR3aa: CASSATDDSYEQYF

j_gene: TRBJ2-1
d_gene: TRBD2
abundance: -
v_gene: TRBV7-2
CDR3nt: TGTGCCAGCAGCCGATCAGCGGGACTAATATACAATGAGCAGTTCTTC
CDR3aa: CASSRSAGLIYNEQFF

j_gene: TRBJ2-2
d_gene: -
abundance: -
v_gene: TRBV15
CDR3nt: TGTGCCACCAGCACGAACAGGGCGGACACCGGGGAGCTGTTTTTT
CDR3aa: CATSTNRADTGELFF

j_gene: TRBJ2-3
d_gene: TRBD2
abundance: many
v_gene: TRBV20-1
CDR3nt: TGCAGTGCCCGGACTAGCGGGGGGCGAGGGGATACGCAGTATTTT
CDR3aa: CSARTSGGRGDTQYF

j_gene: TRBJ2-1
d_gene: TRBD2
abundance: -
v_gene: TRBV3-1
CDR3nt: TGTGCCAGCAGCACGCGACTAGCGGGAGCATCCTACAATGAGCAGTTCTTC
CDR3aa: CASSTRLAGASYNEQFF

j_gene: TRBJ2-7
d_gene: -
abundance: -
v_gene: TRBV3-1
CDR3nt: TGTGCCAGCAGCCAACCGGGGGCGGGGGACTACGAGCAGTACTTC
CDR3aa: CASSQPGAGDYEQYF

j_gene: TRBJ2-2
d_gene: -
abundance: -
v_gene: TRBV20-1
CDR3nt: TGCAGTGCTAGTCGGGCGGTAGCGACCACCGGGGAGCTGTTTTTT
CDR3aa: CSASRAVATTGELFF

j_gene: TRBJ2-5
d_gene: -
abundance: -
v_gene: TRBV12-3/TRBV12-4
CDR3nt: TGTGCCAGCAGAAGGTCAGGGTACCAAGAGACCCAGTACTTC
CDR3aa: CASRRSGYQETQYF

j_gene: TRBJ2-1
d_gene: TRBD1
abundance: -
v_gene: TRBV5-1
CDR3nt: TGCGCCAGCAGCCCAGACAGGGGCCTTAGCTCCTACAATGAGCAGTTCTTC
CDR3aa: CASSPDRGLSSYNEQFF

j_gene: TRBJ1-5
d_gene: TRBD1
abundance: -
v_gene: TRBV6-1
CDR3nt: TGTGCCAGCAGCCTGGACAGGAGAGAACAGCCCCAGCATTTT
CDR3aa: CASSLDRREQPQHF

j_gene: TRBJ2-3
d_gene: TRBD2
abundance: -
v_gene: TRBV2
CDR3nt: TGTGCCAGCCTTTTAGGACTAGCGGGACCCACAGATACGCAGTATTTT
CDR3aa: CASLLGLAGPTDTQYF